This is a list of T cell receptor beta chains from one sample in a study of a mutant IDH1 vaccine in newly diagnosed glioma. Their cognate antigens are unknown. Here immunoSEQ multiplex PCR was the method, and the copy in TCRdb shows in-frame clones only, minus some. Of 60,000 or so clones in the sample, approximately 81% were seen once. This specimen consisted of PBMCs, obtained from a glioma patient whose treatment included an IDH1 peptide vaccine. The receptors originated from a man in his thirties or forties with glioma. The CDR3 runs from the conserved cysteine through the conserved F or W. A clone size is listed for some rows: how often the clone was seen (once, few, many), or a class if it is expanded.

size	V	length	J	CDR3
NA	TRBV5-6	14	TRBJ2-5	CASSNTGDRETQYF
once	TRBV6-5	14	TRBJ1-2	CASSVGTDSYGYTF
NA	TRBV6-1	13	TRBJ2-3	CASSEVLGDTQYF
NA	TRBV7-6	17	TRBJ2-5	CASSLDQGHGGKGTQYF
NA	TRBV2	13	TRBJ2-7	CASSGSGMKEQYF
once	TRBV2	14	TRBJ1-4	CASSGGAENEKLFF
NA	TRBV4-2	18	TRBJ1-5	CASSPSVGTGGSNQPQHF
NA	TRBV6-6	13	TRBJ1-2	CASSSDRASGYTF
NA	TRBV12-5	14	TRBJ2-2	CASGGQGIAGELFF
NA	TRBV10-3	15	TRBJ2-7	CAISGGQGEFYEQYF
NA	TRBV30	13	TRBJ2-5	CAWSRGPQETQYF
once	TRBV28	15	TRBJ1-2	CASSYSGGAIYGYTF
NA	TRBV7-6	15	TRBJ2-2	CASSFPMAGPGELFF
NA	TRBV11-3	12	TRBJ1-1	CASSLSNTEAFF
NA	TRBV5-1	12	TRBJ1-2	CASSSSGAGYTF
few	TRBV18	14	TRBJ1-6	CASSKTGERSPLHF
NA	TRBV28	13	TRBJ1-1	CASRRRERSEAFF
NA	TRBV9	15	TRBJ1-2	CASSAQGPANYGYTF
NA	TRBV6-1	15	TRBJ1-1	CASSDLTKGNTEAFF
NA	TRBV19	17	TRBJ2-1	CASSMGDSLPGYNEQFF
NA	TRBV7-2	14	TRBJ1-2	CASSHYEANYGYTF
once	TRBV4-1	16	TRBJ1-2	CASSQVGQGLKYGYTF
NA	TRBV7-8	15	TRBJ1-5	CASSLRGGSNQPQHF
NA	TRBV7-6	17	TRBJ1-3	CASSPLDPHFSGNTIYF
NA	TRBV6-5	16	TRBJ1-6	CASSYSTGGLNSPLHF
NA	TRBV28	15	TRBJ2-2	CASSLVQGGTGELFF
NA	TRBV19	17	TRBJ1-5	CASSIDEATLSNQPQHF
medium-sized	TRBV9	15	TRBJ1-1	CASSAGQHRNTEAFF
few	TRBV19	14	TRBJ1-5	CASGSVTVNQPQHF
few	TRBV6-1	13	TRBJ2-7	CAAQGDQSYEQYF
NA	TRBV6-5	16	TRBJ1-3	CASSYKARGNGNTIYF
once	TRBV15	16	TRBJ2-1	CATSRDLQSAYNEQFF
NA	TRBV19	14	TRBJ1-2	CASSTQGAGYGYTF
NA	TRBV4-2	13	TRBJ2-7	CASGAGASYEQYF
NA	TRBV19	17	TRBJ2-5	CASSLGGLAGGQETQYF
NA	TRBV6-5	15	TRBJ2-2	CASTPGDRATGELFF
NA	TRBV13	18	TRBJ2-1	CASSFGLAGGRSYNEQFF
NA	TRBV18	16	TRBJ2-3	CASYPLWGPDTDTQYF
NA	TRBV6-5	15	TRBJ1-2	CASSLQGGGGFGYTF
NA	TRBV30	12	TRBJ1-2	CAWRMIGYDYTF
NA	TRBV7-8	14	TRBJ2-5	CASSSRTGGLTQYF